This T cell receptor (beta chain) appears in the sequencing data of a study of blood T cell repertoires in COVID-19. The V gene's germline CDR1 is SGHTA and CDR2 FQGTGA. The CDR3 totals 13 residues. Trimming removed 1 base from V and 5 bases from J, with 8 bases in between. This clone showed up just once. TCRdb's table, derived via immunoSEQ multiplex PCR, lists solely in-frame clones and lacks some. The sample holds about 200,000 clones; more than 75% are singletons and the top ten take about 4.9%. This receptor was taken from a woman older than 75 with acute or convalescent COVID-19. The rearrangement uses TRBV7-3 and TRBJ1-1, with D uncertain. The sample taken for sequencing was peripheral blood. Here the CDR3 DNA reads TGTGCCAGCAGCTTAAAAGCCGAAACTGAAGCTTTCTTT. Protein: CASSLKAETEAFF.